This TCR beta chain stems from a study of cytomegalovirus exposure and HLA in healthy donors. Amplification used 60 Vbeta primers and 13 Jbeta primers. Produced via immunoSEQ multiplex PCR; TCRdb's table is partial and in-frame only. The data hold approximately 120,000 clones, with more than 9% observed a single time. Germline V lookup: CDR1 SGHRS, CDR2 YFSETQ. This CDR3 has 16 amino acids. Trimming shortened V by 5 bases and J by 1 base, and 15 bases separated the two germline ends. As regards this clone: What it binds is not known.

General study results and limits: In a later analysis, HLA-associated beta chains showed higher expansion and lower generation probabilities than comparable chains. Earlier analysis found most TCR beta V segments productive about 90% or about 30% of the time.

Material: PBMCs. V gene TRBV5-1 combines with J gene TRBJ1-4; tentatively, D is TRBD1 (6 bases). This receptor was obtained from a woman aged 18-29 years in good health and CMV-seropositive. CDR3 protein: CASSPGDYGTNEKLFF. For the CDR3, the DNA is TGCGCCAGCAGTCCAGGGGATTATGGAACTAATGAAAAACTGTTTTTT.